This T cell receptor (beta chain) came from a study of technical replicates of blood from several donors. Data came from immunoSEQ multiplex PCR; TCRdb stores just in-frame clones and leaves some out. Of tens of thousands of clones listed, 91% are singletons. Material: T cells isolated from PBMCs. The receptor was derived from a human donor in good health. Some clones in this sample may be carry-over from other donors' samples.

CDR3 region: CASSSKPLADHNEQFF. CDR3 coding DNA: TGTGCCAGCAGTTCCAAACCCCTGGCAGATCACAATGAGCAGTTCTTC. The chain joins TRBV6-6 to TRBJ2-1; D not resolved. The V end lost 4 bases, the J end lost 5 bases, and 18 bases lay between the germline ends. CDR3 size: 16 residues. Germline CDR1 is MNHNY and CDR2 is SVGAGI (reference sequence).